In this sample, the clone carrying this T cell receptor beta chain turned up many times. What it binds is unknown. This record belongs to a study of response to subunit inactivated influenza vaccine. Study-wide results and caveats: With each seasonal influenza vaccination, the authors suggested, few new T cells are recruited.

Germline values: CDR1 DFQATT, CDR2 SNEGSKA (reference sequence). Trimming removed 3 bases from V and 0 bases from J, with 15 bases in between. There are 15 residues in the CDR3. TCRdb passed the RT-PCR reads through MiXCR, listing each CDR3 protein once. The profile shows hundreds of thousands of distinct CDR3 sequences, approximately 15% of them singletons. This TCR derives from a man over 45 who received an inactivated influenza vaccine. The V gene is TRBV20-1, the J gene TRBJ2-7; D unresolved. The material sequenced was PBMCs from blood, taken approximately 15 days before vaccination. The CDR3 region is CSASAVLIASYEQYF. In DNA form, the CDR3 reads TGCAGTGCTAGTGCAGTCCTGATAGCCTCCTACGAGCAGTACTTC.